What follows are 8 T cell receptor beta chains derived from one specimen sequenced in a study of cytomegalovirus exposure and HLA in healthy donors. 60 Vbeta and 13 Jbeta primers were used in PCR. Method: immunoSEQ multiplex PCR; TCRdb's copy keeps in-frame clones and lacks some. This sample has approximately 170,000 clones, with approximately 80% found just once. The specimen was PBMCs. Receptors originate from a woman between 50 and 59 years old in good health and CMV-seropositive.

The chain recombines TRBV6-1 with TRBJ2-5, with TRBD2 as a possible D gene (5 bases). The CDR3 is 13 amino acids. Germline V lookup: CDR1 MNHNS, CDR2 SASEGT. The germline V and J ends were trimmed by 6 bases and 3 bases, with 11 bases remaining between them. Here the CDR3 DNA reads TGTGCCAGCAGGGTCCGGGGAAAAGAGACCCAGTACTTC. It codes for CASRVRGKETQYF.

This clone was observed a few times. The genes are TRBV7-6 and TRBJ1-6; possible D gene TRBD1, 5 bases. The CDR3 is 14 amino acids. Germline CDR1 is SGHVS and CDR2 is FNYEAQ. Trimming removed 5 bases from V and 8 bases from J, with 13 bases in between. The CDR3 DNA reads as TGTGCCAGCAGCCAGAACCTAGGGGATTCACCCCTCCACTTT. It translates to CASSQNLGDSPLHF.

V and J are TRBV19 and TRBJ1-4; D unclear. V was pared by 8 bases and J by 0 bases, with 7 bases between. CDR1 is LNHDA and CDR2 is SQIVND in the germline V gene (reference sequence). The length of the CDR3 is 13 residues. CDR3 in amino acids: CASAGTTNEKLFF. The CDR3 nucleotides read TGTGCCAGTGCGGGGACAACTAATGAAAAACTGTTTTTT.

In this sample, this clone turned up a few times. CDR3 in amino acids: CASQWGQGKSYEQYF. DNA for the CDR3: TGTGCCAGCCAGTGGGGACAGGGTAAATCCTACGAGCAGTACTTC. V and J are TRBV6-1 and TRBJ2-7; TRBD1 agrees at 9 bases. In germline, CDR1 is MNHNS, CDR2 SASEGT. The CDR3 is made up of 15 amino acids. J lost 1 base, V lost 8 bases, and 9 bases had no gene match.

This chain connects TRBV4-3 to TRBJ2-3; tentatively, D is TRBD1 (5 bases). Trimming shortened V by 1 base and J by 6 bases, and 17 bases separated the two germline ends. This CDR3 has 16 residues. In germline, CDR1 is LGHNA, CDR2 YSLEER. The CDR3 nucleotides are TGCGCCAGCAGCCAAGGGCGAAGGATAGGGGCCGATACGCAGTATTTT. Protein sequence: CASSQGRRIGADTQYF.

The J gene is TRBJ1-2, the V gene TRBV29-1; 7 nucleotides agree with TRBD1. V was clipped by 4 bases and J by 5 bases; unmatched bases: 10. Germline V gene sequence: CDR1 SQVTM, CDR2 ANQGSEA. The CDR3 contains 14 residues. CDR3 in DNA: TGCAGCGTTGTAGGCAGGGGGATAGGATATGGCTACACCTTC. Translation gives CSVVGRGIGYGYTF.

The chain uses TRBV28 and TRBJ2-2; TRBD2 matches 14 bases. The CDR3 contains 18 residues. Trimming removed 5 bases from V and 4 bases from J; junction bases left unmatched: 9. The V gene's germline CDR1 is MDHEN and CDR2 SYDVKM. The CDR3 bases are TGTGCCAGCAGTCGCCGACTAGCGGGAGGGCCTTTCACCGGGGAGCTGTTTTTT. This codes for CASSRRLAGGPFTGELFF.

This clone was counted a single time. The gene calls are TRBV6-5 and TRBJ2-7, with D perhaps TRBD1 (5 bases). Trimming stripped 0 bases from V and 7 bases from J, with 13 bases between. This CDR3 is built from 14 residues. Germline V gene data show CDR1 as MNHEY and CDR2 as SVGAGI. This chain's CDR3 is CASSYSSRVGEQYF. The DNA of the CDR3 is TGTGCCAGCAGTTACTCGAGCAGGGTTGGAGAGCAGTACTTC.